Below, 13 T cell receptor beta chains from the same sample are listed, as sequenced in a study of blood T cell repertoires in COVID-19. The method was immunoSEQ multiplex PCR; TCRdb's version includes in-frame clones alone and lacks a portion of them. The sample includes roughly 46,000 clones, about four fifths of them seen just once. Sample: peripheral blood. The origin of the receptors is a man in his 60s with acute or convalescent COVID-19.

This chain connects TRBV5-4 to TRBJ2-1; 8 nucleotides agree with TRBD1. Germline V CDR1 and CDR2: SGHNT, YYREEE (reference sequence). Losses at the gene ends were 3 bases for V and 3 bases for J; bases not matched to a gene: 5. This CDR3 region has 15 residues. The CDR3 protein is CASSSPGQGYNEQFF. The CDR3 DNA reads TGTGCCAGCAGCTCCCCAGGACAGGGCTACAATGAGCAGTTCTTC.

V and J are TRBV7-2 and TRBJ1-1; D not certain. The CDR3 loop spans 13 amino acids. CDR1 SGHTA and CDR2 FQGNSA come from the germline V gene. Trimming removed 5 bases at V and 5 bases at J, with 12 bases between. CDR3 amino acids: CASSQRIATEAFF. CDR3 DNA: TGTGCCAGCAGCCAGAGGATAGCGACTGAAGCTTTCTTT.

The genes are TRBV19 and TRBJ2-2; 10 bases map to TRBD2. The germline gives CDR1 LNHDA, CDR2 SQIVND (reference sequence). The J segment lost 4 bases and the V segment lost 4 bases, leaving 9 bases of the junction unmatched. The CDR3 is 17 amino acids. The CDR3 protein is CASSNLAGVSATGELFF. CDR3 in DNA: TGTGCCAGTAGTAACCTAGCGGGGGTGTCGGCCACCGGGGAGCTGTTTTTT.

The rearrangement uses TRBV10-2 and TRBJ2-7; 8 nucleotides line up with TRBD1. The CDR3 contains 13 residues. Trimming at V came to 4 bases and at J to 4 bases, leaving 3 bases not matched to a gene. Germline V gene lookup returns CDR1 WSHSY and CDR2 SAAADI. The CDR3 DNA reads TGCGCCAGCAGTGGGCAGGGGGCTTACGAGCAGTACTTC. It encodes CASSGQGAYEQYF.

This chain uses TRBV30 with TRBJ1-1; D possibly corresponds to TRBD1 (6 bases). The CDR3 extends over 13 amino acids. Per the germline V gene, CDR1 is GTSNPN and CDR2 is SVGIG (reference sequence). Trimming left V 3 bases short and J 3 bases short, with 11 bases between. The CDR3 region is CAWSEDRDTEAFF. CDR3 DNA sequence: TGTGCCTGGAGCGAGGACAGAGACACTGAAGCTTTCTTT.

The genes are TRBV7-3 and TRBJ1-1; 7 bases agree with TRBD1. V gave up 4 bases and J gave up 0 bases; unmatched junction bases: 5. The CDR3 totals 15 residues. Looked up from germline, CDR1 is SGHTA and CDR2 is FQGTGA. CDR3 nucleotides: TGTGCCAGCAGCTCCAGGACAGGCATGAACACTGAAGCTTTCTTT. This gives the protein CASSSRTGMNTEAFF.

V is TRBV19 and J is TRBJ1-2; TRBD1 matches 12 bases. The germline CDR1 and CDR2 sequences are LNHDA and SQIVND (reference sequence). There are 15 residues in the CDR3. V lost 6 bases and J lost 4; bases outside the gene matches: 6. This chain's CDR3 is CASRTGTGGFYGYTF. The CDR3 DNA follows: TGTGCCAGTAGAACCGGGACAGGGGGCTTCTATGGCTACACCTTC.

This sequence joins TRBV19 and TRBJ2-5, with 9 bases aligning to TRBD2. After removal of 5 bases from V and 2 bases from J, the junction contained 9 bases not matched to a gene. Germline assignment: CDR1 LNHDA and CDR2 SQIVND (reference sequence). This CDR3 is 16 amino acids long. The CDR3 nucleotides are TGTGCCAGTAGTGTCCAAGCGGGGGGCGTTCAAGAGACCCAGTACTTC. Translated, it gives CASSVQAGGVQETQYF.

In its sample, this clone was seen a few times. The chain carries TRBV7-2 and TRBJ1-1; TRBD1 might be the D (5 bases). CDR3 size: 15 residues. V was shortened by 5 bases and J by 0 bases, with 13 bases between the two germline ends. Germline CDR1 reads SGHTA; CDR2 reads FQGNSA. CDR3 bases: TGTGCCAGCAGCCCTATAGACAGAATGAACACTGAAGCTTTCTTT. It translates to CASSPIDRMNTEAFF.

J is TRBJ2-2 and V is TRBV24-1, with TRBD1 matching over 7 bases. Germline CDR1 is KGHDR and CDR2 is SFDVKD. The CDR3 spans 13 residues. J was trimmed by 6 bases and V by 7 bases; bases with no gene match: 4. The CDR3 nucleotides are TGTGCCACCAGGGGACAGTACGCCGGGGAGCTGTTTTTT. This codes for CATRGQYAGELFF.

This clone was seen a single time. This chain uses TRBV4-3 with TRBJ1-2; 9 positions agree with TRBD1. The CDR3 length is 15 residues. Germline trimming cut 1 base from V and 3 bases from J; bases unmatched to any gene: 3. Germline CDR1 reads LGHNA; CDR2 reads YSLEER. The CDR3 nucleotides are TGCGCCAGCAGCCAAGGGACAGGGGTCCACTATGGCTACACCTTC. Its protein is CASSQGTGVHYGYTF.

This clone has a handful of counts. The chain joins TRBV11-2 to TRBJ1-2; TRBD1 matches at 9 bases. The CDR3 is made up of 16 amino acids. J lost 4 bases, V lost 10 bases, and 16 bases had no gene match. Germline V lookup: CDR1 SGHAT, CDR2 FQNNGV. The CDR3 DNA sequence: TGTGCCATATACCGGGGTTATACGGGACAGGGCTATGGCTACACCTTC. The encoded protein is CAIYRGYTGQGYGYTF.

V and J are TRBV27 and TRBJ1-4; possibly TRBD1 for D (5 bases). The CDR3 extends over 17 amino acids. The V end lost 2 bases, the J end lost 0 bases, and 13 bases lay between the germline ends. The germline V gene has CDR1 MNHEY and CDR2 SMNVEV (reference sequence). This CDR3 is CASSLGGTFATNEKLFF. CDR3 sequence (DNA): TGTGCCAGCAGTTTAGGGGGGACGTTCGCAACTAATGAAAAACTGTTTTTT.